The 30 T cell receptor beta chains below come from one sample, sequenced in a study of blood T cells in healthy people across ages. Next came a second PCR, run for about 6 to 12 cycles, which used a sample-barcoded 5' primer along with a J-beta primer mix. TCRdb used MiXCR to reprocess the 5' RACE reads, holding one entry per CDR3 protein. Among approximately 800,000 distinct CDR3 sequences, around three fifths were seen once, and the ten largest hold 20% to 30%. Sequencing used blood. Receptors were obtained from a man aged 40-49 years in good health.

This clonotype has a handful of counts. The chain uses TRBV7-9 and TRBJ2-7, with a weak D call TRBD2 (6 bases). The CDR3 runs 16 residues. Germline V lookup: CDR1 SEHNR, CDR2 FQNEAQ (reference sequence). V was shortened by 5 bases and J by 3 bases, with 20 bases between the two germline ends. The CDR3 here is CASSPRRRGDSYEQYF. In nucleotides, the CDR3 is TGTGCCAGCAGCCCGAGACGGCGGGGAGATAGCTACGAGCAGTACTTC.

The genes are TRBV5-1 and TRBJ2-5; D might be TRBD2 (5 bases). The last part of the DNA fits TRBJ2-7 better; the J call may be wrong. This CDR3 region has 17 residues. Looked up from germline, CDR1 is SGHRS and CDR2 is YFSETQ. The CDR3 protein is CASSLRPGMPPTYEQYF. DNA of the CDR3: TGCGCCAGCAGCTTAAGACCGGGAATGCCACCCACCTACGAGCAGTACTTC.

This clonotype is a singleton in its sample. The rearrangement joins TRBV28 to TRBJ2-4; perhaps TRBD1 as D (6 bases). The DNA end is a closer match to TRBJ2-7, so the J assignment may be wrong. Germline V lookup: CDR1 MDHEN, CDR2 SYDVKM. The CDR3 runs to 14 residues. The CDR3 nucleotides read TGTGCCAGCAGTAAAAGGGGGTACGAGGGCGAGCAGTACTTC. It yields the protein CASSKRGYEGEQYF.

The J gene is TRBJ2-7, the V gene TRBV20-1; 9 positions match TRBD2. The trim removed 6 bases at V and 2 bases at J, leaving 8 bases unmatched. Germline assignment: CDR1 DFQATT and CDR2 SNEGSKA (reference sequence). The CDR3 sequence is 14 residues long. CDR3 amino acids: CSASGTSNTYEQYF. Here the CDR3 DNA reads TGCAGTGCAAGCGGGACTAGCAATACCTACGAGCAGTACTTC.

This rearrangement joins TRBV11-1 to TRBJ2-7; a weak D match, TRBD1 (6 bases). Germline values: CDR1 SGHAT, CDR2 FQDESV (reference sequence). CDR3 length: 17 residues. Trimming shortened V by 2 bases and J by 3 bases, and 20 bases separated the two germline ends. CDR3 sequence (DNA): TGTGCCAGCAGCTTACGGGGAATGGGGGCCCTAATCTACGAGCAGTACTTC. This encodes CASSLRGMGALIYEQYF.

The chain has TRBV20-1 and TRBJ2-7; D is ambiguous. CDR1 and CDR2 from the germline V gene are DFQATT and SNEGSKA (reference sequence). Between the trimmed V and J ends, which lost 2 bases and 3 bases, there was a span of 8 bases. This CDR3 comprises 12 residues. The CDR3 DNA is TGCAGTGCTAGATTCAGAGACTACGAGCAGTACTTC. It is translated as CSARFRDYEQYF.

The chain combines TRBV5-5 with TRBJ2-2; D remains unclear. V shed 1 base and J shed 0 bases, with 4 bases lying between them. Germline values: CDR1 SGHKS, CDR2 YYEKEE (reference sequence). The CDR3 length is 14 residues. This CDR3 reads CASSLTANTGELFF. CDR3 nucleotide sequence: TGTGCCAGCAGCTTGACGGCGAACACCGGGGAGCTGTTTTTT.

V usage is TRBV2 and J usage is TRBJ2-2, with D hard to call. V was cut by 8 bases and J by 6 bases, with 13 bases left in between. Germline V CDR1 and CDR2: SNHLY, FYNNEI. This CDR3 comprises 13 residues. The CDR3 DNA sequence: TGTGCCAGCTGCGTTTACAACGCCGGGGAGCTGTTTTTT. It is translated as CASCVYNAGELFF.

The CDR3 spells CASSSDTRGLYEQYF. The CDR3 coding sequence is TGTGCCAGCAGTTCGGATACTAGGGGGCTCTACGAGCAGTACTTC. The chain has TRBV27 and TRBJ2-7, with TRBD1 matching over 7 bases. Germline V CDR1 and CDR2: MNHEY, SMNVEV (reference sequence). The CDR3 extends over 15 amino acids. V lost 4 bases and J lost 3; bases outside the gene matches: 9.

The chain links TRBV20-1 to TRBJ1-1; D might be TRBD1 (6 bases). The germline V gene has CDR1 DFQATT and CDR2 SNEGSKA (reference sequence). CDR3 size: 15 residues. Between the trimmed V and J ends, which lost 4 bases and 4 bases, there was a span of 19 bases. CDR3 bases: TGCAGTGCTAATCAGGAGGGGGACTACCTCACTGAAGCTTTCTTT. This gives the protein CSANQEGDYLTEAFF.

This clonotype was detected a few times. This rearrangement joins TRBV5-1 to TRBJ2-7; no definite D call. CDR1 is SGHRS, CDR2 YFSETQ, per germline. CDR3 length: 14 residues. The ends were cut back, 9 bases at V and 1 base at J, with 17 bases in the middle. CDR3 DNA sequence: TGCGCCATTCTGAAACTATCCCCTTCCTACGAGCAGTACTTC. Residues: CAILKLSPSYEQYF.

The chain links TRBV7-2 to TRBJ2-7, with no clear D. Trimming took off 1 base at V and 2 bases at J, with 9 bases between the two ends. The CDR3 totals 14 residues. The germline gives CDR1 SGHTA, CDR2 FQGNSA. As DNA, the CDR3 is TGTGCCAGCAGCTTAGGGGTAGGGCCCTACGAGCAGTACTTC. The encoded protein is CASSLGVGPYEQYF.

The chain couples TRBV3-1 to TRBJ2-6; 7 nucleotides line up with TRBD1. CDR1 is LGHDT, CDR2 YNNKEL, per germline (reference sequence). The CDR3 loop spans 20 amino acids. With V trimmed by 4 bases and J by 0 bases, 15 bases remained unmatched. CDR3 in amino acids: CASSPSRGGPWVSGANVLTF. For the CDR3, the DNA is TGTGCCAGCAGCCCCTCGAGAGGGGGCCCCTGGGTCTCTGGGGCCAACGTCCTGACTTTC.

The chain uses TRBV15 and TRBJ2-5; weak D call: TRBD2 (5 bases). V shed 3 bases and J shed 2 bases, with 10 bases lying between them. Germline-derived CDR1 and CDR2 are LNHNV and YYDKDF (reference sequence). This CDR3 has 14 amino acids. The CDR3: CATSSPGTQETQYF. CDR3 coding DNA: TGTGCCACCAGCAGCCCGGGAACACAAGAGACCCAGTACTTC.

In its sample, this clonotype was seen a few times. The DNA of the CDR3 is TGTGCCAGCAGTGAGGTAGCGGGCACAGATACGCAGTATTTT. Amino acid sequence: CASSEVAGTDTQYF. The V gene is TRBV6-4, the J gene TRBJ2-3, with D tentatively TRBD2 (6 bases). Between the trimmed V and J ends, which lost 3 bases and 1 base, there was a span of 8 bases. Germline assignment: CDR1 MRHNA and CDR2 SNTAGT. This CDR3 is 14 amino acids long.

V usage is TRBV19 and J usage is TRBJ2-4; D possibly corresponds to TRBD2 (6 bases). The DNA end favors TRBJ2-7, so the J call may be wrong. The CDR3 spans 14 residues. CDR1 LNHDA and CDR2 SQIVND come from the germline V gene (reference sequence). The CDR3 is CASSVTSSQGEQYF. As DNA, the CDR3 is TGTGCCAGTAGTGTAACTAGCAGCCAAGGCGAGCAGTACTTC.

The chain recombines TRBV6-5 with TRBJ2-7; no reliable D call. This CDR3 spans 14 amino acids. CDR1 and CDR2 from the germline V gene are MNHEY and SVGAGI. V was clipped by 0 bases and J by 5 bases, with 11 bases between them. The CDR3 is CASSYSGPEDEQYF. The CDR3 DNA follows: TGTGCCAGCAGTTACTCTGGCCCTGAGGACGAGCAGTACTTC.

The V gene is TRBV6-5, the J gene TRBJ2-1, with 7 bases fitting TRBD2. The J segment lost 4 bases and the V segment lost 6 bases, leaving 9 bases of the junction unmatched. The CDR3 runs 15 residues. Germline V gives CDR1 MNHEY, CDR2 SVGAGI. In DNA, the CDR3 is TGTGCCAGCAGAAGCCGGGGGGTAGGATACAATGAGCAGTTCTTC. Translated, it gives CASRSRGVGYNEQFF.

CDR3 nucleotides: TGCAGTGCGACAGGGAACGGAAAACTGTTTTTT. This translates into CSATGNGKLFF. This sequence joins TRBV29-1 and TRBJ1-4; 7 bases align to TRBD1. This CDR3 has 11 amino acids. Germline CDR1 SQVTM, CDR2 ANQGSEA.

The CDR3: CASSLDIDRQYF. In nucleotides, the CDR3 is TGTGCCAGCAGCTTGGACATAGACAGGCAGTACTTC. The chain joins TRBV7-9 to TRBJ2-7, with D possibly TRBD1 on 5 matching bases. The V end was cut by 3 bases, the J end by 9 bases, with 12 bases between. The CDR3 runs to 12 residues. From germline, CDR1 is SEHNR and CDR2 FQNEAQ (reference sequence).

V usage is TRBV20-1 and J usage is TRBJ2-5; D is ambiguous. Germline V gives CDR1 DFQATT, CDR2 SNEGSKA (reference sequence). This CDR3 is 11 amino acids long. The V end was cut by 2 bases, the J end by 3 bases, with 4 bases between. DNA of the CDR3: TGCAGTGCTAGATCAGAAGAGACCCAGTACTTC. Amino acids: CSARSEETQYF.

The table lists this clonotype with a few counts. The CDR3 DNA is TGTGCCACCAGCATAGACAGGGGGGCACACATTCAGTACTTC. Encoded protein: CATSIDRGAHIQYF. V is TRBV15 and J is TRBJ2-4, with 9 bases aligning to TRBD1. CDR3 length: 14 amino acids. The J segment lost 8 bases and the V segment lost 4 bases, leaving 6 bases of the junction unmatched. Germline V lookup: CDR1 LNHNV, CDR2 YYDKDF (reference sequence). The whole variable domain, filled in from reference TRBV15 and TRBJ2-4, reads DAMVIQNPRYQVTQFGKPVTLSCSQTLNHNVMYWYQQKSSQAPKLLFHYYDKDFNNEADTPDNFQSRRPNTSFCFLDIRSPGLGDTAMYLCATSIDRGAHIQYFGAGTRLSVL.

As concerns this clonotype: The junction departs from the called germline gene at one end, perhaps through a read error. The rearrangement uses TRBV4-1 and TRBJ1-2; 9 positions match TRBD1. There are 15 residues in the CDR3. The germline gives CDR1 MGHRA, CDR2 YSYEKL. The CDR3 loop reads CASSPGQGIDYAYTF. The CDR3 DNA reads TGCGCTAGCAGCCCTGGACAGGGGATAGACTATGCCTACACCTTC.

This clonotype was picked up a small number of times. The V gene is TRBV2, the J gene TRBJ2-7; D gene uncertain. The germline gives CDR1 SNHLY, CDR2 FYNNEI. Trimming took 3 bases from V and 2 from J, leaving 5 bases between them. The CDR3 consists of 12 residues. The CDR3 DNA reads as TGTGCCAGCAGTGATAGTCCCTACGAGCAGTACTTC. Translating it yields CASSDSPYEQYF.

The V gene is TRBV18, the J gene TRBJ2-7; D unclear. Germline V gene lookup returns CDR1 KGHSH and CDR2 LQKENI. This CDR3 is 14 amino acids long. V lost 4 bases, J lost 7 bases, and 17 bases lay in between. This CDR3 reads CASSRWESNNEQYF. As DNA, the CDR3 is TGTGCCAGCTCACGATGGGAATCCAACAATGAGCAGTACTTC.

The rearrangement links TRBV20-1 to TRBJ2-1; 9 positions match TRBD2. J gave up 9 bases and V 1 base, and 19 bases lay outside the gene matches. Germline assignment: CDR1 DFQATT and CDR2 SNEGSKA (reference sequence). This CDR3 is built from 18 residues. Here the CDR3 DNA reads TGCAGTGCTAGAGCGGGGTGGGGCGGGGGGGCCGACTTCAGTGAGCAGTTCTTC. This translates into CSARAGWGGGADFSEQFF.

The chain links TRBV20-1 to TRBJ2-4, with 11 bases that match TRBD2. The end of the DNA is better explained by TRBJ2-7, so the J call may be wrong. The CDR3 runs to 14 residues. The germline CDR1 and CDR2 sequences are DFQATT and SNEGSKA (reference sequence). The CDR3: CSARILAGVYEQYF. The CDR3 DNA sequence: TGCAGTGCTAGAATACTAGCGGGGGTCTACGAGCAGTACTTC.

The chain recombines TRBV20-1 with TRBJ2-7; D gene ambiguous. The closer fit of TRBJ2-5 to the DNA end suggests the J call may be wrong. In germline, CDR1 is DFQATT, CDR2 SNEGSKA (reference sequence). The CDR3 contains 14 residues. This CDR3 reads CSARDPVRRETQYF. The CDR3 coding sequence is TGCAGTGCTAGAGACCCGGTGAGGAGAGAGACCCAGTACTTC.

The rearrangement links TRBV6-5 to TRBJ2-7; 7 bases map to TRBD2. The J segment lost 0 bases and the V segment lost 6 bases, leaving 5 bases of the junction unmatched. Germline lookup yields CDR1 MNHEY and CDR2 SVGAGI. This CDR3 contains 14 residues. The chain's CDR3 is CASRKERGSYEQYF. DNA for the CDR3: TGTGCCAGCAGAAAGGAGCGGGGCTCCTACGAGCAGTACTTC.

J is TRBJ2-1 and V is TRBV18, with D maybe TRBD2 (5 bases). The CDR3 is 14 amino acids. The germline V and J ends were trimmed by 4 bases and 5 bases, with 12 bases remaining between them. In germline, CDR1 is KGHSH, CDR2 LQKENI. The CDR3, as DNA: TGTGCCAGCTCACACCTACACGGGGACAATGAGCAGTTCTTC. This encodes CASSHLHGDNEQFF. Combining the CDR3 with reference TRBV18 and TRBJ2-1 gives the whole variable domain NAGVMQNPRHLVRRRGQEARLRCSPMKGHSHVYWYRQLPEEGLKFMVYLQKENIIDESGMPKERFSAEFPKEGPSILRIQQVVRGDSAAYFCASSHLHGDNEQFFGPGTRLTVL.